This T cell receptor (beta chain) derives from a study of blood T cell repertoires in COVID-19 (TCRdb year 2020). With respect to the entire study: Samples from collaborators originated in the United States, Italy and Spain and spanned both the acute and convalescent phases of COVID-19. The prospective study material was composed of cDNA or gDNA derived from T cells, B-cell-depleted T cells, or PBMCs. Deeply sampled blood TCRbeta repertoires from subjects exposed to, actively infected with, or recovered from COVID-19 were included in the dataset. The repertoires were released in a freely available public database meant as a resource for research on the immune response to SARS-CoV-2. Samples were obtained from the ongoing ImmuneRACE study (first 160 participants) and from over 1,000 subjects provided by 6 global collaborators. Sample metadata almost always included a de-identified subject ID, COVID-19 status, age in years and sex. HLA class I and class II types, where available, came from metadata supplied by the sample provider rather than from assay-based typing.

The collaborating institutions used their own protocols to collect whole blood in K2EDTA tubes. For TCRbeta analysis, collaborator samples were shipped as frozen whole blood, as isolated PBMCs, or as DNA extracted from either sample type. The immunoSEQ Assay, a bias-controlled multiplex PCR, was used to amplify TCRbeta CDR3 regions from genomic DNA. On the authors' methods: The number of nucleated cells in each sample was estimated by amplification of reference gene primers within the assay. Sequence reads were collapsed and filtered to measure the absolute abundance of every unique TCRbeta CDR3 rearrangement. For each sample, productive Simpson clonality was calculated by taking the square root of Simpson's diversity index across productive rearrangements. This immuneACCESS table, as held by TCRdb, lists in-frame sequences with V and J called but not all clones. Of the missing ones, under half trace to an unresolved V gene in checked studies; the others have no known cause. The V and J calls and clone size were taken over from that table, and D and trimming were inferred from the DNA. For this sample there are around 68,000 clones; under 95% appear just once. About 3.1% of the sample comes from the top ten.

Looking up the germline V gene yields CDR1 SGHVS and CDR2 FNYEAQ. Relative to germline, V is missing 6 bases and J is missing 4 bases, with 9 bases of the junction outside any gene match. Inclusive of the bounding cysteine and phenylalanine, the CDR3 is 15 residues long. Here the CDR3 DNA is all that survives: 45 bases in frame from base 1. Note on this clone: Its antigen specificity is not known. No qualities accompany the bases; no much larger clone lies one base away.

The paper's findings and limits, for the study overall: The amount of clinical and demographic metadata varied by source and participant and was provided uncurated.

The sequenced sample was peripheral blood. The rearranged segments are TRBV7-6 and TRBJ2-5; the junction holds 9 bases that match TRBD2. This clonotype was obtained from a man between 65 and 85 years old with active COVID-19. The CDR3 protein sequence reads: CASSVGGGAAETQYF. The nucleotide sequence reads as follows: TGTGCCAGCAGTGTAGGCGGGGGGGCCGCAGAGACCCAGTACTTC.